The source of this TCR beta chain is a study of blood T cell repertoires in COVID-19 (dated by TCRdb to 2018 to 2020). Looking at the study overall: The collaborator samples originated in the United States, Italy and Spain and spanned the acute and convalescent phases of COVID-19. The material from the prospective study consisted of cDNA or gDNA derived from T cells, B-cell-depleted T cells, or PBMCs. Subjects who had been exposed to COVID-19, were actively infected with it, or had recovered from it provided the deeply sampled blood TCRbeta repertoires that made up the dataset. A freely available public database, intended as a resource for researchers studying the immune response to SARS-CoV-2, is where the repertoires were released. Samples were obtained from the ongoing ImmuneRACE study (first 160 participants) and from 1,200 or so subjects provided by 6 global collaborators. Nearly every sample came with metadata listing a de-identified subject ID, COVID-19 status, age in years and sex. Where available, HLA class I and class II types were taken from metadata supplied by the sample provider and were not determined by assay-based typing.

With respect to this clone: The antigen it recognizes is unknown. Qualities for individual bases were not recorded, and no much larger clone is one base off.

Collaborating institutions collected whole blood in K2EDTA tubes following their own protocols. Collaborator samples were shipped for TCRbeta analysis as frozen whole blood, isolated PBMCs, or DNA extracted from either sample type. V is pared back by 0 bases and J by 2 bases, with 8 bases lying between the germline termini. The CDR1 and CDR2 encoded by the germline V gene are SGHRS and YFSETQ. Its CDR3 holds 14 amino acids, cysteine through phenylalanine. The entry retains the CDR3 DNA only, 42 bases that are in frame from base 1. The immunoSEQ Assay, a bias-controlled multiplex PCR, was used to amplify TCRbeta CDR3 regions from genomic DNA. As for the authors' bioinformatics: The number of nucleated cells in each sample was estimated by amplification of reference gene primers within the assay. To quantify the absolute abundance of each unique TCRbeta CDR3 rearrangement, sequence reads were collapsed and filtered. For each sample, productive Simpson clonality was calculated as the square root of Simpson's diversity index across productive rearrangements. What TCRdb holds here is the immuneACCESS table cut down to in-frame rearrangements. Part of the clones is not present; checked against another copy, under half of the missing clones reflect an unresolved V gene, and the others are unexplained. V, J and clone size reflect that table, while D and trimming were determined from the DNA. The sample contains 90,000 to 100,000 clones, 87% of them found a single time. Jointly, the top ten make up 15% of the sample.

Summary of the overall study and its limitations: The quantity of clinical and demographic metadata differed by source and by participant and was supplied without curation.

The specimen sequenced was peripheral blood. The sequence is built from TRBV5-1 and TRBJ2-5; TRBD1 is a possible D gene, resting on 6 matching bases. This clonotype was sampled from a human donor in a cohort sampled during active COVID-19. CDR3 loop: CASSLGGGQETQYF. The bases are TGCGCCAGCAGCTTGGGAGGGGGTCAAGAGACCCAGTACTTC.